The rows below give T cell receptor beta chains drawn from one sample of a study of blood T cell repertoires in COVID-19. Profiling relied on immunoSEQ multiplex PCR, and the TCRdb table lists in-frame clones only, not all of them. The table has a few hundred thousand clones, roughly 88% seen once. Input material: peripheral blood. These receptors were taken from a man aged 45-65 years with COVID-19, enrolled during active disease. The CDR3 runs from the conserved cysteine through the conserved F or W. D genes are given only for firm matches. A clone size is listed for some rows: how often the clone was seen (once, few, many), or a class if it is expanded.

J gene	D gene	V gene	clone size	CDR3 DNA	CDR3 protein
TRBJ2-5	TRBD2	TRBV5-8	NA	TGTGCCAGCAGCCTGGGGACTAGCGGAAAAGAGACCCAGTACTTC	CASSLGTSGKETQYF
TRBJ2-7	TRBD2	TRBV7-6	NA	TGTGCCAGTAGCTTAGCGGGAGGGCCCTCCTACGAGCAGTACTTC	CASSLAGGPSYEQYF
TRBJ1-4	TRBD1	TRBV29-1	NA	TGCAGCGTTCAACAGGGGGGTGAAAAACTGTTTTTT	CSVQQGGEKLFF
TRBJ2-1	NA	TRBV19	NA	TGTGCCAGTAGTGGACAGGGTGGCGGGAGCTCCTACAATGAGCAGTTCTTC	CASSGQGGGSSYNEQFF
TRBJ2-1	TRBD2	TRBV5-1	NA	TGCGCCAGCAGCCCGCCGGGACTAGCGGTCTGGAATGAGCAGTTCTTC	CASSPPGLAVWNEQFF
TRBJ2-7	TRBD1	TRBV5-1	NA	TGCGCCAGCAGCCCTGGAGCTCCAGGGGGACCCTACGAGCAGTACTTC	CASSPGAPGGPYEQYF
TRBJ2-7	TRBD1	TRBV12-3/TRBV12-4	NA	TGTGCCAGCACCTGGACAGGGGGCGACGAGCAGTACTTC	CASTWTGGDEQYF
TRBJ2-5	NA	TRBV21-1	NA	TGTGCCAGCAGCAAACGTCCAGGGACCCAGTACTTC	CASSKRPGTQYF
TRBJ1-2	NA	TRBV7-2	NA	TGTGCCAGCACTCTATCGGAAGGGGTCGACTTCTATGGCTACACCTTC	CASTLSEGVDFYGYTF
TRBJ1-6	NA	TRBV6-2/TRBV6-3	few	TGTGCCAGCAGTTACTCGAGCCCGGGTCCACCCCTCCACTTT	CASSYSSPGPPLHF
TRBJ1-5	NA	TRBV28	NA	TGTGCCACCCAGGGGAGTCCGGACAATCAGCCCCAGCATTTT	CATQGSPDNQPQHF
TRBJ1-6	NA	TRBV5-1	few	TGCGCCAGCAGCTTGGCCGGGAGGGGTTCACCCCTCCACTTT	CASSLAGRGSPLHF
TRBJ2-1	TRBD2	TRBV4-3	NA	TGCGCCAGCAGCCAAGGGACTAGCGGGGCCACCTACAATGAGCAGTTCTTC	CASSQGTSGATYNEQFF
TRBJ2-5	NA	TRBV11-1	NA	TGTGCCAGCAGCTTAAATGCCCCGGGGAGGGAGACCCAGTACTTC	CASSLNAPGRETQYF
TRBJ2-1	NA	TRBV18	once	TGTGCCAGCTCACCAGGGCAGGACTACAATGAGCAGTTCTTC	CASSPGQDYNEQFF
TRBJ2-7	NA	TRBV7-3	few	TGTGCCAGCAGTCCGATTGTATTACTGGAGCAGTACTTC	CASSPIVLLEQYF
TRBJ2-2	TRBD2	TRBV10-3	NA	TGTGCCATCAGCCCGGGACTAGCGGCCGGGGAGCTGTTTTTT	CAISPGLAAGELFF
TRBJ2-1	NA	TRBV11-1	few	TGTGCCAGCAGCATCGGGGCCGGGGGTTACAATGAGCAGTTCTTC	CASSIGAGGYNEQFF
TRBJ2-2	TRBD2	TRBV19	few	TGTGCCAGTAGCAATAGCGGGAGGGCCCACGGGGAGCTGTTTTTT	CASSNSGRAHGELFF
TRBJ1-1	NA	TRBV5-1	NA	TGCGCCAGCACGTCTGCTGGGGGGAGGAACACTGAAGCTTTCTTT	CASTSAGGRNTEAFF